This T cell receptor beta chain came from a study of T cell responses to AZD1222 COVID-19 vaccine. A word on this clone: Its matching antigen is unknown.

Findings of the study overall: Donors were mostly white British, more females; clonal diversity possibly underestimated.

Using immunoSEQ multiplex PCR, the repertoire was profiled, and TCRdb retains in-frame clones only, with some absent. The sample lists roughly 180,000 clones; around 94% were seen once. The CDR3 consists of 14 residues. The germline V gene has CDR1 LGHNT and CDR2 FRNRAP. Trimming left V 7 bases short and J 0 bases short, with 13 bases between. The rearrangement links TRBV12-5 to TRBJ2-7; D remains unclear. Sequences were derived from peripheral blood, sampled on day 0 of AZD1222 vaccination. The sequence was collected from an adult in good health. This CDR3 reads CASAVVPLSYEQYF. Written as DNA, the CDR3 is TGTGCTAGTGCGGTTGTTCCTCTCTCCTACGAGCAGTACTTC.